This entry concerns a single TCR beta chain. Its antigen is unknown. This specimen belongs to a study of cytomegalovirus exposure and HLA in healthy donors. Study results and caveats: When a later analysis compared HLA-associated TCR beta chains with equally common others, the HLA-associated chains turned out to be more clonally expanded and to have lower generation probabilities.

The PCR ran on 60 Vbeta and 13 Jbeta primers. Original handling: Later reanalysis found about 78 million unique TCR beta chains, roughly 10 million of them shared. The repertoire was sequenced with immunoSEQ multiplex PCR; TCRdb's copy has only in-frame clones and lacks some. That table supplies the V and J calls and clone size; D and trimming were determined from the DNA. The sample includes about 140,000 clones, 70% to 85% of them seen just once. V was pared by 3 bases and J by 8 bases, with 16 bases between. CDR1 is MGHDK and CDR2 is SYGVNS in the germline V gene. The CDR3 runs 14 residues. This receptor was taken from a man aged 35 to 55 in good health and CMV-seropositive. The V call is TRBV25-1, the J call TRBJ1-2; no definite D call. The sequencing input was PBMCs. The CDR3 sequence is CASSDPGLDYGYTF. The CDR3 nucleotides are TGTGCCAGCAGTGATCCTGGACTTGATTACGGCTACACCTTC.